These 30 T cell receptor beta chains were all obtained from the same sample, sequenced in a study of memory CD4+ T cells and cytomegalovirus serostatus. Single viable CD3+CD4+CD8-CD45RO+ cells were sorted as the memory CD4+ T cells. The repertoire was sequenced with immunoSEQ multiplex PCR; TCRdb's copy has only in-frame clones and lacks some. The sample records 50,000 or so clones, 70% to 85% being singletons. The sample consisted of memory CD4+ T cells from blood. All receptors come from an adult in good health and CMV-seronegative.

The V gene is TRBV7-9, the J gene TRBJ2-1; the D gene could be TRBD1 or TRBD2 (5 bases each). Trimming left V 1 base short and J 3 bases short, with 10 bases between. The CDR3 extends over 15 amino acids. Germline-derived CDR1 and CDR2 are SEHNR and FQNEAQ (reference sequence). The CDR3 DNA sequence: TGTGCCAGCAGCTTAGGAGGGGCCCGCTACAATGAGCAGTTCTTC. This gives the protein CASSLGGARYNEQFF. Full variable domain (remainder filled in from reference TRBV7-9 and TRBJ2-1): DTGVSQNPRHKITKRGQNVTFRCDPISEHNRLYWYRQTLGQGPEFLTYFQNEAQLEKSRLLSDRFSAERPKGSFSTLEIQRTEQGDSAMYLCASSLGGARYNEQFFGPGTRLTVL.

This chain links TRBV19 with TRBJ2-7; possibly TRBD1 for D (7 bases). Germline assignment: CDR1 LNHDA and CDR2 SQIVND (reference sequence). V lost 7 bases, J lost 3 bases, and 19 bases lay in between. The CDR3 loop spans 15 amino acids. The CDR3 coding sequence is TGTGCCAGTAAGATGGGAGGCCAGGGGGACTACGAGCAGTACTTC. As protein: CASKMGGQGDYEQYF.

V usage is TRBV21-1 and J usage is TRBJ1-1; the D segment call TRBD1 is taken from the table without a DNA check. TRBV21-1 is a pseudogene. This CDR3 is built from 17 residues. CDR3 loop: CASSKGGLDRCNTEAFF. As DNA, the CDR3 is TGTGCCAGCAGCAAAGGCGGTTTGGACAGGTGCAACACTGAAGCTTTCTTT.

V and J are TRBV6-6 and TRBJ1-2, with D hard to call. CDR3 size: 12 residues. The germline V and J ends were trimmed by 6 bases and 7 bases, with 12 bases remaining between them. CDR1 and CDR2 from the germline V gene are MNHNY and SVGAGI (reference sequence). CDR3 nucleotide sequence: TGTGCCAGCAGGGACCTCTCCCGTGGCTACACCTTC. Translating it yields CASRDLSRGYTF.

V is TRBV19 and J is TRBJ2-2; possible D gene TRBD1, 6 bases. From germline, CDR1 is LNHDA and CDR2 SQIVND (reference sequence). Trimming shortened V by 4 bases and J by 4 bases, and 13 bases separated the two germline ends. There are 15 residues in the CDR3. The CDR3 sequence: CASSTRQEFTGELFF. The CDR3 bases are TGTGCCAGTAGTACTCGACAGGAATTCACCGGGGAGCTGTTTTTT.

The chain recombines TRBV5-6 with TRBJ1-1, with D uncertain. The V end was cut by 4 bases, the J end by 0 bases, with 13 bases between. Germline loops: CDR1 SGHDT, CDR2 YYEEEE. The CDR3 length is 15 residues. The CDR3 DNA sequence: TGTGCCAGCAGCAGAATAACCCTTATGAACACTGAAGCTTTCTTT. Residues: CASSRITLMNTEAFF.

The rearrangement joins TRBV7-3 to TRBJ1-4; TRBD1 matches 9 bases. Per the germline V gene, CDR1 is SGHTA and CDR2 is FQGTGA. This CDR3 has 14 amino acids. V gave up 4 bases and J gave up 6 bases; unmatched junction bases: 3. CDR3 nucleotides: TGTGCCAGCAGCTCACGGGACAGGGATGAAAAACTGTTTTTT. Amino acid sequence: CASSSRDRDEKLFF.

The chain links TRBV7-2 to TRBJ1-2; D uncertain. V lost 5 bases, J lost 0 bases, and 10 bases lay in between. The germline V gene encodes CDR1 SGHTA and CDR2 FQGNSA. This CDR3 is built from 14 residues. The CDR3 nucleotides are TGTGCCAGCAGCCCTGACGGGACTAACTATGGCTACACCTTC. This translates into CASSPDGTNYGYTF.

This clone came up once. This chain connects TRBV5-1 to TRBJ2-7, with 9 bases lining up with TRBD1. J gave up 3 bases and V 1 base, and 14 bases lay outside the gene matches. CDR3 length: 18 residues. In germline, CDR1 is SGHRS, CDR2 YFSETQ. The CDR3 protein is CASSLSPPDRGKNYEQYF. DNA for the CDR3: TGCGCCAGCAGCTTGTCTCCACCCGACAGGGGGAAAAACTACGAGCAGTACTTC.

This chain connects TRBV5-1 to TRBJ2-6; TRBD1 agrees at 9 bases. V shed 0 bases, J shed 0 bases, and the junction held 4 bases outside the gene matches. The CDR3 has 18 amino acids. Germline CDR1 and CDR2: SGHRS and YFSETQ. CDR3 in amino acids: CASSLDGTGNSGANVLTF. The DNA of the CDR3 is TGCGCCAGCAGCTTGGACGGGACAGGGAACTCTGGGGCCAACGTCCTGACTTTC.

J is TRBJ1-1 and V is TRBV7-9; D call uncertain. Germline assignment: CDR1 SEHNR and CDR2 FQNEAQ (reference sequence). The CDR3 totals 14 residues. The V end lost 6 bases, the J end lost 3 bases, and 14 bases lay between the germline ends. In nucleotides, the CDR3 is TGTGCCAGCAGGTCGAGCAGCAGTGACACTGAAGCTTTCTTT. It encodes CASRSSSSDTEAFF.

Here the CDR3 DNA reads TGTGCCAGCAGTCCACTAGCGGGTCGCACAGATACGCAGTATTTT. Amino acids: CASSPLAGRTDTQYF. This chain links TRBV2 with TRBJ2-3; 9 nucleotides line up with TRBD2. V gave up 5 bases and J gave up 1 base; unmatched junction bases: 4. Germline assignment: CDR1 SNHLY and CDR2 FYNNEI. The length of the CDR3 is 15 residues.

The rearrangement uses TRBV18 and TRBJ1-1, with a weak D call TRBD1 (5 bases). The germline V and J ends were trimmed by 4 bases and 3 bases, with 9 bases remaining between them. Germline CDR1 KGHSH, CDR2 LQKENI. This CDR3 contains 13 residues. The CDR3 protein is CASSRGVDTEAFF. CDR3 coding DNA: TGTGCCAGCTCACGGGGGGTTGACACTGAAGCTTTCTTT.

The CDR3 protein is CASTAAGADTQYF. The CDR3 DNA reads as TGTGCCAGCACCGCGGCGGGGGCAGATACGCAGTATTTT. The chain couples TRBV7-9 to TRBJ2-3; 7 nucleotides match TRBD2. Germline assignment: CDR1 SEHNR and CDR2 FQNEAQ (reference sequence). The V segment lost 7 bases and the J segment 4 bases; nucleotides outside the gene matches: 5. This CDR3 is built from 13 residues.

The rearrangement uses TRBV6-5 and TRBJ2-5; possible D gene TRBD1, 6 bases. CDR1 MNHEY and CDR2 SVGAGI come from the germline V gene. V lost 6 bases to trimming and J lost 2 bases, with 10 bases between them. CDR3 length equals 13 residues. DNA for the CDR3: TGTGCCAGCAGCAACAGGGAACAAGAGACCCAGTACTTC. This sequence encodes CASSNREQETQYF.

This sequence joins TRBV5-5 and TRBJ1-4; D is undetermined. The ends were cut back, 0 bases at V and 4 bases at J, with 10 bases in the middle. CDR3 size: 15 residues. CDR1 is SGHKS, CDR2 YYEKEE, per germline (reference sequence). CDR3: CASSLAVTLNEKLFF. The CDR3 DNA is TGTGCCAGCAGCTTGGCCGTAACCCTTAATGAAAAACTGTTTTTT.

The J gene is TRBJ1-5, the V gene TRBV27; D may be TRBD1 (6 bases). The V and J ends lost 5 bases and 0 bases respectively, with 11 bases between them. Germline assignment: CDR1 MNHEY and CDR2 SMNVEV (reference sequence). CDR3 length: 15 residues. This CDR3 reads CASSQQGYSNQPQHF. The CDR3 coding sequence is TGTGCCAGCAGTCAACAGGGATATAGCAATCAGCCCCAGCATTTT.

The chain employs TRBV13 and TRBJ1-5, with 10 bases fitting TRBD1. This CDR3 is built from 16 residues. Per germline, CDR1 PRHDT and CDR2 FYEKMQ (reference sequence). V was clipped by 3 bases and J by 6 bases; unmatched bases: 8. CDR3 region: CASSFSTGTGVQPQHF. The CDR3 DNA reads as TGTGCCAGCAGCTTTAGCACCGGGACAGGGGTTCAGCCCCAGCATTTT.

The V gene is TRBV5-1, the J gene TRBJ1-1; D is unresolved. CDR3 size: 13 residues. Germline V gene data show CDR1 as SGHRS and CDR2 as YFSETQ. Trimming cost V 0 bases and J 2 bases, with 5 bases left between them. The CDR3 reads CASSLEGNTEAFF. Here the CDR3 DNA reads TGCGCCAGCAGCTTGGAGGGTAACACTGAAGCTTTCTTT.

The CDR3 region is CATHKTSYNEQFF. The CDR3 region has the DNA TGTGCCACCCATAAAACCTCCTACAATGAGCAGTTCTTC. The chain uses TRBV18 and TRBJ2-1; D not certain. V dropped 10 bases and J dropped 0 bases, with 10 bases sitting between them. The CDR3 is made up of 13 amino acids. From germline, CDR1 is KGHSH and CDR2 LQKENI.

The genes are TRBV7-9 and TRBJ1-2, with D uncertain. Germline CDR1 is SEHNR and CDR2 is FQNEAQ (reference sequence). This CDR3 contains 12 residues. Trimming shortened V by 3 bases and J by 7 bases, and 9 bases separated the two germline ends. The CDR3 region is CASSLTETGYTF. For the CDR3, the DNA is TGTGCCAGCAGCTTGACTGAGACTGGCTACACCTTC.

The chain uses TRBV19 and TRBJ2-7; 10 positions agree with TRBD1. CDR1 and CDR2 from the germline V gene are LNHDA and SQIVND (reference sequence). The V and J ends lost 5 bases and 5 bases, in that order; junction bases with no gene match: 6. CDR3 length: 14 amino acids. The CDR3 bases are TGTGCCAGTAGTTCCCAGGACAGGGGGGACGAGCAGTACTTC. It yields the protein CASSSQDRGDEQYF.

The rearrangement joins TRBV5-1 to TRBJ1-6; D unclear. This CDR3 is built from 13 residues. V gave up 3 bases and J gave up 6 bases, with 7 bases separating them. Per the germline V gene, CDR1 is SGHRS and CDR2 is YFSETQ. CDR3 in amino acids: CASSSDPNSPLHF. The CDR3 DNA reads TGCGCCAGCAGCTCCGACCCTAATTCACCCCTCCACTTT.

The V call is TRBV5-5, the J call TRBJ2-5; the match to TRBD2 covers 15 bases. V trimming: 6 bases; J trimming: 5 bases; junction bases outside the gene matches: 8. The CDR3 is 16 residues long. Germline V gene data show CDR1 as SGHKS and CDR2 as YYEKEE (reference sequence). CDR3 loop: CASTRTSGGALETQYF. The CDR3 DNA sequence: TGTGCCAGCACCCGGACTAGCGGGGGGGCCCTGGAGACCCAGTACTTC.

CDR3 sequence: CASSGNPNTGELFF. Written as DNA, the CDR3 is TGTGCCAGCAGCGGAAACCCGAACACCGGGGAGCTGTTTTTT. The chain combines TRBV7-9 with TRBJ2-2; D is ambiguous. From germline, CDR1 is SEHNR and CDR2 FQNEAQ (reference sequence). Trimming stripped 5 bases from V and 0 bases from J, with 7 bases between. The CDR3 is made up of 14 amino acids.

Concerning this clone: Relative to the germline gene, one junction end is altered; a read error may explain this. The chain combines TRBV7-7 with TRBJ2-5, with 14 bases aligning to TRBD2. The length of the CDR3 is 17 residues. Germline V gene lookup returns CDR1 SSHAT and CDR2 FNYEAQ (reference sequence). DNA of the CDR3: TGTGCTAGCAGCTTAGGACTAGCGGGGGGCAGCCAAGAGACCCAGTACTTC. Its translation: CASSLGLAGGSQETQYF.

The chain is built from TRBV19 and TRBJ2-1; D is unclear. V lost 5 bases and J 0 bases, leaving 14 bases between the germline ends. Germline CDR1 is LNHDA and CDR2 is SQIVND (reference sequence). This CDR3 has 16 amino acids. The CDR3, as DNA: TGTGCCAGTAGTCACCCCTTGCTTTTCTCCTACAATGAGCAGTTCTTC. It translates to CASSHPLLFSYNEQFF.

The gene calls are TRBV28 and TRBJ1-4; no clear D. CDR1 MDHEN and CDR2 SYDVKM come from the germline V gene. The CDR3 runs to 12 residues. The V end lost 1 base, the J end lost 7 bases, and 4 bases lay between the germline ends. CDR3 residues: CASSLYGEKLFF. The CDR3 DNA reads TGTGCCAGCAGTTTATACGGTGAAAAACTGTTTTTT. The variable domain in full, completed from reference TRBV28 and TRBJ1-4, reads DVKVTQSSRYLVKRTGEKVFLECVQDMDHENMFWYRQDPGLGLRLIYFSYDVKMKEKGDIPEGYSVSREKKERFSLILESASTNQTSMYLCASSLYGEKLFFGSGTQLSVL.

The V and J genes are TRBV2 and TRBJ2-7; 8 bases are a match to TRBD1. V lost 5 bases, J lost 6 bases, and 9 bases stayed unmatched. Germline V gives CDR1 SNHLY, CDR2 FYNNEI. The CDR3 length is 14 residues. CDR3 DNA: TGTGCCAGCAGTCCCCCCTTCAGGGGGCCCGAGCAGTACTTC. Its protein product is CASSPPFRGPEQYF.

This chain links TRBV28 with TRBJ1-5; perhaps TRBD1 as D (6 bases). The CDR3 has 13 amino acids. The V gene lost 6 bases and the J gene lost 4 bases, with 10 bases spanning the gap. Germline CDR1 and CDR2: MDHEN and SYDVKM. CDR3 nucleotides: TGTGCCAGCAGCCTCGGACAGAATCAGCCCCAGCATTTT. Translated: CASSLGQNQPQHF.